The 11 T cell receptor beta chains below come from one sample, sequenced in a study of Tregs in tolerant kidney transplant recipients. Sequencing was performed with immunoSEQ multiplex PCR; in TCRdb, only in-frame clones are kept and a portion is missing. The sample is made up of roughly 34,000 clones, and the top ten hold roughly 8% of it. Here the sequenced sample was CD8+ T cells from blood, taken before the transplant. Receptor source: a human donor who received a combined kidney and bone marrow transplant.

As for this clone: Read coverage stops 3 residues before the CDR3 terminus; the germline J gene supplies the remainder. The rearrangement joins TRBV10-2 to TRBJ2-1, with 7 bases aligning to TRBD2. In germline, CDR1 is WSHSY, CDR2 SAAADI. The CDR3 consists of 15 residues. Trimming removed 2 bases from V and 7 bases from J; junction bases left unmatched: 8. The CDR3 sequence: CASSEVAGVANEQFF. The DNA read from the CDR3 is TGCGCCAGCAGTGAGGTCGCGGGAGTTGCAAATGAG.

In the case of this clone: The CDR3 is cut off 3 residues early in the read; its end comes from the germline J gene. V usage is TRBV19 and J usage is TRBJ2-7, with D perhaps TRBD2 (6 bases). Germline V lookup: CDR1 LNHDA, CDR2 SQIVND (reference sequence). The V end was cut by 4 bases, the J end by 2 bases, with 9 bases between. The length of the CDR3 is 13 residues. The CDR3 DNA, read in part, is TGTGCCAGTAGTACGGGACTCGCCTACGAG. Encoded protein: CASSTGLAYE. The entire CDR3 protein reads CASSTGLAYEQYF.

To note about this clone: With the read ending 3 residues before the CDR3 end, the germline J gene is used to fill in that end. This chain uses TRBV18 with TRBJ2-1; no firm D call. Germline CDR1 KGHSH, CDR2 LQKENI. Trimming shortened V by 0 bases and J by 7 bases, and 16 bases separated the two germline ends. This CDR3 is 16 amino acids long. The CDR3: CASSPPERVNRNEQFF. The covered CDR3 bases are TGTGCCAGCTCACCACCGGAACGGGTAAACCGGAATGAG.

A note on this clone: The sequenced fragment ends 3 residues before the CDR3 boundary, so the rest is inferred from the germline J gene. The rearrangement joins TRBV7-2 to TRBJ2-7; 7 bases agree with TRBD1. The CDR3 is 13 residues long. Germline V gene sequence: CDR1 SGHTA, CDR2 FQGNSA. Trimming at V came to 5 bases and at J to 6 bases, leaving 7 bases not matched to a gene. CDR3 loop: CASSPGTDFEQYF. The covered CDR3 bases are TGTGCCAGCAGCCCCGGGACAGACTTCGAG.

Regarding this clone: The read ends 3 residues before the CDR3 terminus; that terminus is restored from the germline J gene. The chain joins TRBV20-1 to TRBJ2-1; 11 bases match TRBD2. The trim removed 0 bases at V and 8 bases at J, leaving 6 bases unmatched. Germline V gene lookup returns CDR1 DFQATT and CDR2 SNEGSKA (reference sequence). The CDR3 is made up of 15 amino acids. CDR3 sequence: CSARELAGVRDEQFF. The DNA read from the CDR3 is TGCAGTGCTAGAGAACTAGCGGGAGTCAGGGATGAG.

For this clone: The sequenced fragment ends 3 residues before the CDR3 boundary, so the rest is inferred from the germline J gene. This chain uses TRBV6-1 with TRBJ2-4; tentatively, D is TRBD2 (6 bases). Germline V gene lookup returns CDR1 MNHNS and CDR2 SASEGT. This CDR3 is built from 15 residues. The germline V and J ends were trimmed by 3 bases and 8 bases, with 17 bases remaining between them. The CDR3 loop reads CASSDGLNWGDIQYF. The covered CDR3 bases are TGTGCCAGCAGTGATGGTCTCAATTGGGGGGACATT.

As concerns this clone: The read terminates 3 residues ahead of where the CDR3 ends, so the germline J gene completes it. The chain is built from TRBV19 and TRBJ2-7; maybe TRBD1 (6 bases). This CDR3 comprises 14 residues. Trimming removed 5 bases from V and 3 bases from J, with 14 bases in between. Germline assignment: CDR1 LNHDA and CDR2 SQIVND (reference sequence). The CDR3 bases that were read are TGTGCCAGTAGTCCGGACAGTCCACACTACGAG. Encoded protein: CASSPDSPHYE. The entire CDR3 protein is CASSPDSPHYEQYF.

Comment on this clone: The read halts 3 residues ahead of the CDR3 end, with the missing end drawn from the germline J gene. The chain is built from TRBV14 and TRBJ2-1, with 11 bases matching TRBD2. CDR1 and CDR2 from the germline V gene are SGHDN and FVKESK. V trimming: 4 bases; J trimming: 8 bases; junction bases outside the gene matches: 10. This CDR3 spans 16 amino acids. CDR3 amino acids: CASSRLGLAGGYEQFF. The part of the CDR3 DNA that was read is TGTGCCAGCAGCCGGCTAGGGCTAGCGGGGGGTTATGAG.

Notes on this clone: Sequencing ends 3 residues short of the CDR3 end; the germline J gene provides the rest. The rearrangement joins TRBV13 to TRBJ2-7, with 8 positions matching TRBD1. V shed 4 bases and J 2 bases; nucleotides not matched to a gene: 4. CDR3 size: 14 residues. The germline V gene encodes CDR1 PRHDT and CDR2 FYEKMQ (reference sequence). The part of the CDR3 DNA that was read is TGTGCCAGCAGCTCGGGACAGGATGCCTACGAG. Its translation is CASSSGQDAYE. The whole CDR3 reads CASSSGQDAYEQYF.

Note on this clone: The read halts 3 residues ahead of the CDR3 end, with the missing end drawn from the germline J gene. The chain uses TRBV19 and TRBJ1-1, with D tentatively TRBD1 (5 bases). The CDR3 sequence is 14 residues long. CDR1 is LNHDA and CDR2 is SQIVND in the germline V gene (reference sequence). Deletions cut 3 bases from V and 4 bases from J, with 12 bases between. The covered CDR3 bases are TGTGCCAGTAGTATTTATCAGGGAGGCACTGAA. Protein: CASSIYQGGTE. The whole CDR3 region reads CASSIYQGGTEAFF.

Concerning this clone itself: Sequencing ends 3 residues short of the CDR3 end; the germline J gene provides the rest. V usage is TRBV29-1 and J usage is TRBJ1-2; 7 positions agree with TRBD1. The V gene's germline CDR1 is SQVTM and CDR2 ANQGSEA. The CDR3 is made up of 12 amino acids. The V gene end was trimmed by 5 bases and the J gene end by 4 bases; junction bases not matched to a gene: 4. The sequenced part of the CDR3 DNA is TGCAGCGTTCCCCGGGACAGCTATGGC. Amino acid sequence: CSVPRDSYG. The full CDR3 reads CSVPRDSYGYTF.